This T cell receptor beta chain was observed in a study of Ad26.COV2.S vaccination and SARS-CoV-2 variants (dated by TCRdb to the early 2020s). About the study as a whole: Donors in the vaccine arm were drawn from COV1001, a phase I-IIa trial of Ad26.COV2.S in healthy adults that was multicentre, randomized, double-blind and placebo-controlled. Investigators remained blinded to trial group allocation during experiments and outcome assessment. The specificity and breadth of SARS-CoV-2-reactive T cell receptors after Ad26.COV2.S vaccination were assessed by TCRbeta repertoire sequencing. The TCR-sequenced set comprised about 32 samples: approximately 19 Ad26.COV2.S vaccine recipients, 5 placebo recipients and 8 SARS-CoV-2 convalescent individuals. Ad26.COV2.S was given intramuscularly at 5x10^10 or 1x10^11 viral particles, as a single shot or as two shots 56 days apart. Participants in the trial were split at random into five groups of five each, receiving low-dose or high-dose Ad26.COV2.S once or twice, or else placebo on both occasions.

Of note for this clone: Its antigen has not been determined. No much larger clone exists at a distance of one base, and base qualities are not known.

The cysteine opens and the phenylalanine closes a CDR3 of 16 amino acids. Just CDR3 DNA is preserved here, 48 bases in frame from base 1. Reading the germline V gene gives CDR1 SGHVS and CDR2 FQNEAQ. V and J are truncated by 4 bases and 4 bases respectively, leaving an intervening sequence of 19 bases. The immunoSEQ Assay was used to sequence TCRbeta CDR3 regions. After extraction, genomic DNA underwent amplification by bias-controlled multiplex PCR, followed by high-throughput sequencing. As for the original processing: To quantify the absolute abundance of each unique TCRbeta CDR3 region, sequences were collapsed and filtered. T cell fraction was estimated by normalization of TCRbeta template counts to usable DNA, with usable DNA being measured through amplification of reference genes present in all nucleated cells. Repertoire TCRs were annotated as SARS-CoV-2-specific by exact matching of V gene, CDR3 amino acid sequence and J gene to a known reactive TCR set. The reference SARS-CoV-2 TCR set was obtained from MIRA and was filtered for enrichment in COVID-19-positive ImmuneCODE repertoires, whereby public or cross-reactive TCRs were removed. Using the MIRA antigens, annotated TCRs were further analysed by specific ORF or by position within an ORF. Breadth was defined as annotated unique rearrangements over total unique productive rearrangements; depth was the summed frequency of those rearrangements. Group comparisons of TCR breadth used two-sided Wilcoxon rank-sum tests. Held by TCRdb, this immuneACCESS table contains in-frame sequences only and omits some clones. Under half of the omission traces to an unresolved V gene where checked; the cause of the rest is unknown. That table gives V, J and clone size, and the DNA gave D and trimming. This sample gives a few hundred thousand clones in total; roughly 86% of them show up just once. The ten largest clones capture 3% to 4% of the sample.

The sample's treatment or condition label is to be understood as: some 20 received Ad26.COV2.S at low or high dose, single or two shots; roughly five received placebo; per-sample allocation not given. Repertoires of vaccine and placebo recipients were sequenced from samples collected on day 63 after the first injection. Between 29 July and 7 August 2020, Cohort 1b enrolled approximately 26 adults aged 18-55 years at one site in Boston, USA. Ad26.COV2.S was a replication-incompetent adenovirus type 26 vector that expressed a prefusion-stabilized SARS-CoV-2 spike protein derived from the original Wuhan strain. The investigation overall reported the following: Spike-specific TCR breadth was higher in Ad26.COV2.S recipients than in placebo recipients (P = 0.0014). The study lacked the statistical power to compare responses across vaccine doses or regimens. The authors noted that total T cell responses may have been underestimated by the TCR breadth and depth analyses. Substantial breadth of spike-specific CD8+ and CD4+ T cell responses was reported after vaccination. Non-spike TCR breadth was comparable between vaccine and placebo recipients, consistent with the vaccine containing only spike.

The chain is assembled from TRBV7-8 and TRBJ1-2; TRBD1 is perhaps the D gene, given 6 matching bases. The sequence came from a person aged 18-60 years who received the Ad26.COV2.S COVID-19 vaccine or a placebo. The sample consisted of peripheral blood, taken in a trial of Ad26.COV2.S vaccine versus placebo. The CDR3 protein sequence reads: CASSSGYTGIGYGYTF. The sequenced DNA: TGTGCCAGCAGCTCTGGGTACACAGGGATCGGCTATGGCTACACCTTC.